This TCR beta chain was captured in a study of PD-1 blockade in mismatch repair-deficient tumors. Points from the study as a whole: Rapid post-treatment expansion, then contraction, generally preceding radiologic response, marked tumor-resident clones.

This clone was counted only a few times. Its antigen is not identified. The TCR-sequenced patients were three responders to pembrolizumab. Sequencing was performed with immunoSEQ multiplex PCR; in TCRdb, only in-frame clones are kept and a portion is missing. The sample records 100,000 to 150,000 clones, roughly 90% being singletons. Trimming removed 3 bases at V and 7 bases at J, with 7 bases between. This CDR3 is built from 12 residues. CDR1 and CDR2 from the germline V gene are MGHRA and YSYEKL. The chain combines TRBV4-1 with TRBJ2-1; D unclear. The receptor's source is an adult with mismatch repair-deficient cancer. The material sequenced was peripheral blood, taken roughly 67 weeks after starting pembrolizumab. For the CDR3, the DNA is TGCGCCAGCAGCCAGAGTGGTAATGAGCAGTTCTTC. This gives the protein CASSQSGNEQFF.